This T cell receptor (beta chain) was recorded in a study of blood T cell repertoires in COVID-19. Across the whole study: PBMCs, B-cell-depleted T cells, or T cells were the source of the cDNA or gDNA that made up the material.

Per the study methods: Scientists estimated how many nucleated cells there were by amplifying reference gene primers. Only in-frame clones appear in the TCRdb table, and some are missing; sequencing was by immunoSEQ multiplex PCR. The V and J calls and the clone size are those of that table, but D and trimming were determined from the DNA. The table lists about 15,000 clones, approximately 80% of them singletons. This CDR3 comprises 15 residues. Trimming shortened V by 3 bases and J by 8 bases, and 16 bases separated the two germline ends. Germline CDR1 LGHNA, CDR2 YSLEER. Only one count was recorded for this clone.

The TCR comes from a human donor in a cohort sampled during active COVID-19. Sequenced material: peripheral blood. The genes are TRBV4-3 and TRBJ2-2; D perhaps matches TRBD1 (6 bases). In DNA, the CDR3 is TGCGCCAGCAGCCATCAATTACAGGGTCAGGGGGAGCTGTTTTTT. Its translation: CASSHQLQGQGELFF.